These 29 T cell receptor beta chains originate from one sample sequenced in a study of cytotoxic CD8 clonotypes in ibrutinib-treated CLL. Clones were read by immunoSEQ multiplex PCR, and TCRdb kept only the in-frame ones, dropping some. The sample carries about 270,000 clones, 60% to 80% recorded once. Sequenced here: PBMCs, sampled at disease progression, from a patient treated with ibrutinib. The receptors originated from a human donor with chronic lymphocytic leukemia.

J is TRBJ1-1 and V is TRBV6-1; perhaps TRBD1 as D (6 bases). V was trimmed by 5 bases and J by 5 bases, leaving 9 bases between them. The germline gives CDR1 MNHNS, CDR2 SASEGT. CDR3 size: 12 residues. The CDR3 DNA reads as TGTGCCAGCAGTTCTACAGGGACTGAAGCTTTCTTT. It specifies CASSSTGTEAFF.

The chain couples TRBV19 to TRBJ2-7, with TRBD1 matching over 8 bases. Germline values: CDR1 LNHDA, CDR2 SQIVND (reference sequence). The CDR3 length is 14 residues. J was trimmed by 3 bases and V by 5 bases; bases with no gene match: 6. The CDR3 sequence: CASSAQGGGYEQYF. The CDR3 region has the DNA TGTGCCAGTAGTGCACAGGGGGGAGGCTACGAGCAGTACTTC.

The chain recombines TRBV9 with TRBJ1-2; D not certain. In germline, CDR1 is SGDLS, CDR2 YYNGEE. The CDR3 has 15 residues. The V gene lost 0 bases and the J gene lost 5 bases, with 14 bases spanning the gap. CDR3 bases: TGTGCCAGCAGCGTAGTCCTCGACATGGGGTATGGCTACACCTTC. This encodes CASSVVLDMGYGYTF.

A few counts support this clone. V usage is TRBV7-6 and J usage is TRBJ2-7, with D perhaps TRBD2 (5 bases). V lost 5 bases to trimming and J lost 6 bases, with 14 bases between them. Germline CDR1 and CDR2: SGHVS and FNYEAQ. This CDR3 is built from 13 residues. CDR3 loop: CASSHREGGEQYF. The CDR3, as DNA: TGTGCCAGCAGCCACAGAGAGGGCGGCGAGCAGTACTTC.

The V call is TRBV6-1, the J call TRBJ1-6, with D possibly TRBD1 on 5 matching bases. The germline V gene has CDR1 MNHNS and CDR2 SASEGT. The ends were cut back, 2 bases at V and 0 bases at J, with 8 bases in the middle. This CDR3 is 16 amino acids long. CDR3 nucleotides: TGTGCCAGCAGTGAAAGCAGGGCCTCCTATAATTCACCCCTCCACTTT. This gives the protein CASSESRASYNSPLHF.

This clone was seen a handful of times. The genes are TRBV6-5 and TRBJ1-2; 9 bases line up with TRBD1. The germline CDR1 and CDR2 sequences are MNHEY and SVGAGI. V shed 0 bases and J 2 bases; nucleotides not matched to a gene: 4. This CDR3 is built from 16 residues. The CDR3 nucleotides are TGTGCCAGCAGTTACTCGAGGGGACAGGGAAACTATGGCTACACCTTC. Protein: CASSYSRGQGNYGYTF.

The CDR3 DNA is TGTGCCAGCAGTCTGACAGCTGATAATTCACCCCTCCACTTT. It specifies CASSLTADNSPLHF. The rearrangement links TRBV6-5 to TRBJ1-6, with D perhaps matching TRBD1 (5 bases). From germline, CDR1 is MNHEY and CDR2 SVGAGI. The V and J ends lost 5 bases and 5 bases respectively, with 10 bases between them. The CDR3 sequence is 14 residues long.

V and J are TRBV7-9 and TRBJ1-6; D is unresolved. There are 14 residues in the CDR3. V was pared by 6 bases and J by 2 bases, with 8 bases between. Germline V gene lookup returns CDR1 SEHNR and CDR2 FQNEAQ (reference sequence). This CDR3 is CASRGVTYNSPLHF. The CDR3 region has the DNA TGTGCCAGCAGGGGAGTGACCTATAATTCACCCCTCCACTTT.

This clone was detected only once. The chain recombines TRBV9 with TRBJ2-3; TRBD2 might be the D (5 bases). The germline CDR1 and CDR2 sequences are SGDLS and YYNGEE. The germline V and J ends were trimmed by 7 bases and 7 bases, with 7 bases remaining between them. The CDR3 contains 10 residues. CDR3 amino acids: CASAGNTQYF. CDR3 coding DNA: TGTGCCAGCGCCGGGAATACGCAGTATTTT.

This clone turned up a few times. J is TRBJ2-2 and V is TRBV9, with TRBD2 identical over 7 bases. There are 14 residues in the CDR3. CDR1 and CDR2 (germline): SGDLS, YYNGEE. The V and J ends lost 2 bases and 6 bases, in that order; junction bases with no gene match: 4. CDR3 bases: TGTGCCAGCAGCGTTTCAGGGAGGGCCGGGGAGCTGTTTTTT. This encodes CASSVSGRAGELFF.

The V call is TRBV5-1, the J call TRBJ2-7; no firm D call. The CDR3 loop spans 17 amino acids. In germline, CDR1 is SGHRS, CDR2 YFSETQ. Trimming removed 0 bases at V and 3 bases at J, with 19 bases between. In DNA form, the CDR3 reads TGCGCCAGCAGCTTGGTACCCCGGCCAGGCGGTATCTACGAGCAGTACTTC. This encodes CASSLVPRPGGIYEQYF.

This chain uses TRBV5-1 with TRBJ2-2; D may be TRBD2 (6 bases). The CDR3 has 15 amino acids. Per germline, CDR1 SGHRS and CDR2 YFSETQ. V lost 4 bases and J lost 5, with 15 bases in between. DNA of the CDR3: TGCGCCAGCAGCGGAGGGGTATCGGGAACCGGGGAGCTGTTTTTT. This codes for CASSGGVSGTGELFF. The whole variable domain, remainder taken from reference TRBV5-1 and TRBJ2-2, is KAGVTQTPRYLIKTRGQQVTLSCSPISGHRSVSWYQQTPGQGLQFLFEYFSETQRNKGNFPGRFSGRQFSNSRSEMNVSTLELGDSALYLCASSGGVSGTGELFFGEGSRLTVL.

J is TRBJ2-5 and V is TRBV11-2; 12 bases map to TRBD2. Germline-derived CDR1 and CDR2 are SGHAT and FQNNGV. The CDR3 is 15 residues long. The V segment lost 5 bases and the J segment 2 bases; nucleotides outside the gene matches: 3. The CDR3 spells CASSRGLAGQETQYF. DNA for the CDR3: TGTGCCAGCAGCCGTGGACTAGCGGGACAAGAGACCCAGTACTTC.

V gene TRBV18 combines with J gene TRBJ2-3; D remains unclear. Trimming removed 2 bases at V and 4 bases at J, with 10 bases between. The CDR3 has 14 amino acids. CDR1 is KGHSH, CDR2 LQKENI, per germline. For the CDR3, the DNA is TGTGCCAGCTCACCATTAAATCCTCCAGATACGCAGTATTTT. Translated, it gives CASSPLNPPDTQYF.

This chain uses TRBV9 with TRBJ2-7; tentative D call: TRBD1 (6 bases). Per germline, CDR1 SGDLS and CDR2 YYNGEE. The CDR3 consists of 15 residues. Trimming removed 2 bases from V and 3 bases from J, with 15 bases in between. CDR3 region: CASSVSSGTNYEQYF. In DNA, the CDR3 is TGTGCCAGCAGCGTTTCTTCCGGGACAAACTACGAGCAGTACTTC.

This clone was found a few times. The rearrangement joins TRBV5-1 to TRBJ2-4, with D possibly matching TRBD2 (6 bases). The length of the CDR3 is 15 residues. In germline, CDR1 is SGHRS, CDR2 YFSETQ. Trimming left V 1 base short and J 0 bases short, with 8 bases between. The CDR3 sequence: CASSLTRGAKNIQYF. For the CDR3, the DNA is TGCGCCAGCAGCTTGACGCGGGGAGCCAAAAACATTCAGTACTTC. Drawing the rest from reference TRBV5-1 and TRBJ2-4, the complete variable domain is KAGVTQTPRYLIKTRGQQVTLSCSPISGHRSVSWYQQTPGQGLQFLFEYFSETQRNKGNFPGRFSGRQFSNSRSEMNVSTLELGDSALYLCASSLTRGAKNIQYFGAGTRLSVL.

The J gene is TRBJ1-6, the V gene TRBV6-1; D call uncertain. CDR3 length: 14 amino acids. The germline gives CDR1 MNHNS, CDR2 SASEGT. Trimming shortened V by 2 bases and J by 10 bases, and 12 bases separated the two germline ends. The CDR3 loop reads CASSERITGSPLHF. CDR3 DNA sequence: TGTGCCAGCAGTGAAAGGATTACTGGCTCACCCCTCCACTTT.

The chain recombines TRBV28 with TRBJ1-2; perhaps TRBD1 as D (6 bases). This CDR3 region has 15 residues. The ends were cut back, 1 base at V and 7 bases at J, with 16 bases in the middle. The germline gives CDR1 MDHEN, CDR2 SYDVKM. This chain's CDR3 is CASSLSLGGQAGYTF. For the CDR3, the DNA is TGTGCCAGCAGTTTATCCCTCGGGGGGCAGGCTGGCTACACCTTC.

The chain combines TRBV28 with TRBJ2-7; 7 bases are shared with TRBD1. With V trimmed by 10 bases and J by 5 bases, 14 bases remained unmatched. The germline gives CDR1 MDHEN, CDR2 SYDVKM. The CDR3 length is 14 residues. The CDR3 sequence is CATTMGTAYHEQYF. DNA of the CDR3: TGTGCCACCACTATGGGGACAGCTTACCACGAGCAGTACTTC.

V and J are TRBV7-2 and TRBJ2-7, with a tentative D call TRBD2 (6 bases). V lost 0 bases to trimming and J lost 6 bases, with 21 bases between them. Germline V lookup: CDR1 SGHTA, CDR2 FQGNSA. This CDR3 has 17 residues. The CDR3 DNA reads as TGTGCCAGCAGCTTAGCGGATTTTCGGGGGTGGGTCCCCGAGCAGTACTTC. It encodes CASSLADFRGWVPEQYF.

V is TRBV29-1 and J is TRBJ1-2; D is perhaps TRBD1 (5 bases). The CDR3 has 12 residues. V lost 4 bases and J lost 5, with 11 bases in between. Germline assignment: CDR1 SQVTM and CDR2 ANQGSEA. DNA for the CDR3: TGCAGCGTTGCAAGGCCAGGGTATGGCTACACCTTC. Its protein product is CSVARPGYGYTF.

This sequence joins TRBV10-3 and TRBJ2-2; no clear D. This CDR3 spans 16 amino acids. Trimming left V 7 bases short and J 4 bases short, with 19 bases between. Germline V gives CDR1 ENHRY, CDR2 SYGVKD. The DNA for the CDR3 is TGTGCCATCACCCCCCGGCTACCTCCTACCACCGGGGAGCTGTTTTTT. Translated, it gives CAITPRLPPTTGELFF.

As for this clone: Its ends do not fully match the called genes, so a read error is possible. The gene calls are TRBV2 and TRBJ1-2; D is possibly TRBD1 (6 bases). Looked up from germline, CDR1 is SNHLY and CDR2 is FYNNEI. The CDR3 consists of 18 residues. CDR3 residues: CASSEAPPGTKANYGYTF. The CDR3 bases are TGTGCCAGCAGTGAAGCACCCCCCGGGACAAAAGCTAATTATGGCTACACCTTC.

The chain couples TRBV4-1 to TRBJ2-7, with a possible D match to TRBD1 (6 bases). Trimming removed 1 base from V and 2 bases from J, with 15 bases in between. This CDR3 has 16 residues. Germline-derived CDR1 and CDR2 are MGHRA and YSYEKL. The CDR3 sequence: CASSQGGTRRAYEQYF. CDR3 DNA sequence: TGCGCCAGCAGCCAAGGGGGGACACGGAGAGCCTACGAGCAGTACTTC.

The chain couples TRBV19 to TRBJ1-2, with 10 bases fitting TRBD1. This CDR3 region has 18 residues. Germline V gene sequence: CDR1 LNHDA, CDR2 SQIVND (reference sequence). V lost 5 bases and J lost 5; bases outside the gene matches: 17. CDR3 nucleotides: TGTGCCAGTAGTGTGACAGGGGGCGCCCCTGGGTTTGGTTATGGCTACACCTTC. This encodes CASSVTGGAPGFGYGYTF.

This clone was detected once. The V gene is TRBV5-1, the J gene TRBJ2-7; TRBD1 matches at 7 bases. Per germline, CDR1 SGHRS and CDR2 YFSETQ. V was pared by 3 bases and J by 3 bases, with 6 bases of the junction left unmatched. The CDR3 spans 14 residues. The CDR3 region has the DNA TGCGCCAGCAGCTCCCAGGACAGGATCTACGAGCAGTACTTC. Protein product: CASSSQDRIYEQYF.

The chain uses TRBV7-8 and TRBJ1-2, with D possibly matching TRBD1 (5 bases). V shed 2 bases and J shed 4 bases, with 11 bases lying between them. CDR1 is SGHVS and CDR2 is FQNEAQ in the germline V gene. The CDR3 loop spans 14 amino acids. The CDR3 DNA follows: TGTGCCAGCAGCTTATACAGGAGCACCTATGGCTACACCTTC. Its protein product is CASSLYRSTYGYTF.

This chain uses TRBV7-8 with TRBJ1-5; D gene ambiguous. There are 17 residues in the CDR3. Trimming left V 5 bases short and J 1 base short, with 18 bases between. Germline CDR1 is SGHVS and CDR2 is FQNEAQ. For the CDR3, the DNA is TGTGCCAGCAGCACCCAGTTACAGTTTTCGAGCAATCAGCCCCAGCATTTT. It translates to CASSTQLQFSSNQPQHF.

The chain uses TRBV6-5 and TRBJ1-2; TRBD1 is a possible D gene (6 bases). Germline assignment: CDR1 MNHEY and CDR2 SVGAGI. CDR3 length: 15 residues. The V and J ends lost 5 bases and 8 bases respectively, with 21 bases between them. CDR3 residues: CASSNQQGVVEGYTF. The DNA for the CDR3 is TGTGCCAGCAGTAACCAACAGGGAGTGGTCGAAGGCTACACCTTC.